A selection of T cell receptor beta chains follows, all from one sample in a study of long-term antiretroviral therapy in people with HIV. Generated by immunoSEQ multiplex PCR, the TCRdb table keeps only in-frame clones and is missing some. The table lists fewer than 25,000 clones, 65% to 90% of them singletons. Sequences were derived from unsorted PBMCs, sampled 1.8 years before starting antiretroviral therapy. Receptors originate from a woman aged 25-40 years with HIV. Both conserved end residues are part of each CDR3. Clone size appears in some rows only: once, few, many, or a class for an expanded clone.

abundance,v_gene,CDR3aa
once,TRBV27,CASSSGGTNTGELFF
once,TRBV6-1,CASISRGRGTEAFF
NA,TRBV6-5,CASSPQGGNTEAFF
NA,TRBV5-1,CASSIGDTDTQYF
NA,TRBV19,CASSMNRGAYEQYF
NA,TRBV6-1,CASSGLGVYEQYF
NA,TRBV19,CASTTGGARAVEKLFF
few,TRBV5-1,CASSLGRDSPLHF
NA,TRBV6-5,CASSYAGTATYEQYF
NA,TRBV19,CASSPESVGQETQYF
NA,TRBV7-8,CASSLSSLNTEAFF
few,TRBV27,CASSLLSGGQETQYF
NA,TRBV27,CATATGNYGYTF
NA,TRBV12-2,CASRSNRDHQPQHF
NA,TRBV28,CASSLSGTGLNEQFF
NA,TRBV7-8,CASSTRPGPNTGELFF
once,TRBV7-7,CASSLRRSPNYGYTF